This T cell receptor beta chain derives from a study of tumor and adjacent non-tumor tissue in lung cancer. Study as a whole: Histology: about a dozen adenocarcinoma, a couple of squamous cell carcinoma, 1 small cell lung cancer. The patients, around 11 men and 5 women, were roughly 30 to 80 with stage I to III disease.

General study points: Tumor repertoires had a smaller top 100 clone share than normal lung.

V was clipped by 6 bases and J by 5 bases; unmatched bases: 8. The CDR3 covers 14 residues. The germline CDR1 and CDR2 sequences are DFQATT and SNEGSKA (reference sequence). The library came from three nested PCR rounds adapted from ARM-PCR protocols. TCRdb used MiXCR to reprocess the multiplex PCR reads, holding one entry per CDR3 protein. Here the sample spans 90,000 or so distinct CDR3 sequences, more than 60% being singletons. The template was RNA from unsorted bulk tissue. Note on this clonotype: Its cognate antigen is unknown. Just one base apart from a much larger clone, this may be a read error.

The specimen was lung tumor tissue. This receptor was identified in a man in his 70s with non-small cell lung cancer. The genes are TRBV20-1 and TRBJ2-2, with TRBD2 matching over 8 bases. CDR3 in DNA: TGCAGTGCGGAGCGGGAGTGCCGGACCGGGGAGCTGTTTTTT. This sequence encodes CSAERECRTGELFF.